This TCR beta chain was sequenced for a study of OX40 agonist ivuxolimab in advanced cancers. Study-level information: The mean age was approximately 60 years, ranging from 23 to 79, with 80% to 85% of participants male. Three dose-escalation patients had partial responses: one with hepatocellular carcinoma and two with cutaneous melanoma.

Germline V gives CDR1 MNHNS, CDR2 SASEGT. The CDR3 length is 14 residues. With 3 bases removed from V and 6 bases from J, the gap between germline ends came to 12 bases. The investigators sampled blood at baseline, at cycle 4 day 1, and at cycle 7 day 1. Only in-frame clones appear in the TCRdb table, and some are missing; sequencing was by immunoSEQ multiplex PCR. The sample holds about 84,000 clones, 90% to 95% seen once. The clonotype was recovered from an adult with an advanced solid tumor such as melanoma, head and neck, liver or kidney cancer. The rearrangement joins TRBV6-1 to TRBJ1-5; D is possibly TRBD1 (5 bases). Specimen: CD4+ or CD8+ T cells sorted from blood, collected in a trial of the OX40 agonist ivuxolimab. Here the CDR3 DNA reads TGTGCCAGCAGTGATAATGGGGGAGGTCAGCCCCAGCATTTT. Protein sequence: CASSDNGGGQPQHF.